Below, 20 T cell receptor beta chains from the same sample are listed, as sequenced in a study of molecular identifiers for immune sequencing clone quantification. TCRdb independently ran MiXCR on the PCR reads; one entry per CDR3 protein. The sample includes around 320,000 distinct CDR3 sequences, roughly 23% of them seen just once. Source material: naive CD8+ T cells from blood, with Jurkat cell RNA spiked in. As to subset: FACS-sorted CD8+CD4-CCR7+CD45RA+ naive T cells. Receptor source: a human donor in good health. Some libraries in this study had Jurkat cell RNA spiked in.

This clonotype came up a few times. The rearrangement uses TRBV5-4 and TRBJ2-5; the D is unclear. The ends were cut back, 4 bases at V and 2 bases at J, with 6 bases in the middle. The germline CDR1 and CDR2 sequences are SGHNT and YYREEE (reference sequence). The CDR3 contains 12 residues. The CDR3 reads CASSDLQETQYF. DNA of the CDR3: TGTGCCAGCAGCGATTTACAAGAGACCCAGTACTTC.

The rearrangement links TRBV7-2 to TRBJ2-5; D may be TRBD2 (5 bases). Trimming took 5 bases from V and 5 from J, leaving 15 bases between them. The CDR3 has 14 residues. Germline CDR1 is SGHTA and CDR2 is FQGNSA. CDR3 loop: CASSNLGLPETQYF. CDR3 sequence (DNA): TGTGCCAGCAGCAACCTTGGACTCCCGGAGACCCAGTACTTC.

This clonotype came up many times. V and J are TRBV6-5 and TRBJ2-7; weak D call: TRBD1 (6 bases). The CDR3 runs to 13 residues. Germline V gene sequence: CDR1 MNHEY, CDR2 SVGAGI. The V end lost 2 bases, the J end lost 3 bases, and 8 bases lay between the germline ends. DNA for the CDR3: TGTGCCAGCAGTTACCAACAGGGCTACGAGCAGTACTTC. Amino acid sequence: CASSYQQGYEQYF.

This chain joins TRBV25-1 and TRBJ1-3; perhaps TRBD1 as D (6 bases). V lost 1 base to trimming and J lost 4 bases, with 14 bases between them. Germline loops: CDR1 MGHDK, CDR2 SYGVNS. CDR3 length equals 16 residues. CDR3 DNA: TGTGCCAGCAGTGAATTCGGGACACCCTCGGGAAACACCATATATTTT. Protein sequence: CASSEFGTPSGNTIYF.

Comment on this clonotype: Relative to the germline gene, one junction end is altered; a read error may explain this. The V call is TRBV5-3, the J call TRBJ2-3, with D possibly being TRBD1 (5 bases). TRBV5-3 is labeled an ORF, and its function is uncertain. This CDR3 is 16 amino acids long. The CDR3 loop is CASSLSPGLGTGTQYF. The CDR3 region has the DNA TGTGCCAGCAGCTTGAGCCCGGGTTTGGGCACAGGTACGCAGTATTTT.

This clonotype was seen a single time. This rearrangement joins TRBV4-3 to TRBJ2-3; unclear D gene. V lost 1 base, J lost 5 bases, and 10 bases lay in between. This CDR3 has 14 amino acids. Germline CDR1 LGHNA, CDR2 YSLEER. In nucleotides, the CDR3 is TGCGCCAGCAGCCAAGGGGCAAACATAGATACGCAGTATTTT. This encodes CASSQGANIDTQYF.

As to this clonotype: A much larger clone is a single base away; this may be a read error. The J gene is TRBJ2-3, the V gene TRBV4-3; D unclear. Germline V gene data show CDR1 as LGHNA and CDR2 as YSLEER. The CDR3 has 13 residues. The chain's CDR3 is CASSQVEADTPYF. The DNA of the CDR3 is TGCGCCAGCAGCCAAGTTGAGGCTGACACGCCGTATTTT.

This clonotype was detected many times. This chain uses TRBV2 with TRBJ2-7; 9 nucleotides align to TRBD1. Per the germline V gene, CDR1 is SNHLY and CDR2 is FYNNEI. J lost 1 base, V lost 6 bases, and 1 base had no gene match. The CDR3 contains 13 residues. The CDR3 sequence: CASRGQGSYEQYF. DNA of the CDR3: TGTGCCAGCAGAGGACAGGGGTCCTACGAGCAGTACTTC.

This clonotype turned up a few times. CDR3 protein: CAISESGWTDYGYTF. Written as DNA, the CDR3 is TGTGCCATCAGTGAGTCTGGGTGGACAGACTATGGCTACACCTTC. The chain carries TRBV10-3 and TRBJ1-2, with D maybe TRBD1 (6 bases). V lost 0 bases to trimming and J lost 3 bases, with 11 bases between them. CDR3 size: 15 residues. Germline V gene data show CDR1 as ENHRY and CDR2 as SYGVKD.

This clonotype appeared a few times. The chain joins TRBV4-3 to TRBJ2-1, with TRBD1 matching 8 bases. V lost 3 bases and J lost 8; bases outside the gene matches: 3. Germline assignment: CDR1 LGHNA and CDR2 YSLEER. CDR3 length equals 13 residues. The chain's CDR3 is CASSHDRGDEQFF. As DNA, the CDR3 is TGCGCCAGCAGCCACGACAGGGGCGATGAGCAGTTCTTC.

A remark on this clonotype: This clone may be a read error of a much larger clone one base away. The missing conserved phenylalanine or tryptophan at the end of this CDR3 makes a read error likely. The chain combines TRBV6-5 with TRBJ2-3, with 10 bases fitting TRBD2. V gave up 5 bases and J gave up 5 bases; unmatched junction bases: 7. CDR3 length equals 15 residues. CDR1 MNHEY and CDR2 SVGAGI come from the germline V gene. This CDR3 reads CASSIQRGGVDTQYL. CDR3 in DNA: TGTGCCAGCAGTATTCAGCGGGGGGGCGTAGATACGCAGTATCTT.

This clonotype was counted ten times or more. The chain employs TRBV4-3 and TRBJ2-7; D gene uncertain. Germline V lookup: CDR1 LGHNA, CDR2 YSLEER. Trimming removed 0 bases from V and 4 bases from J, with 19 bases in between. The CDR3 runs to 17 residues. The CDR3 DNA reads TGCGCCAGCAGCCAAGACTTCGCTAGTGCTTCGGTTTACGAGCAGTACTTC. Translation: CASSQDFASASVYEQYF.

This clonotype turned up a few times. V and J are TRBV30 and TRBJ2-7; 9 bases agree with TRBD2. J lost 2 bases, V lost 0 bases, and 5 bases had no gene match. The CDR3 sequence is 15 residues long. The germline V gene encodes CDR1 GTSNPN and CDR2 SVGIG (reference sequence). CDR3 nucleotides: TGTGCCTGGAGTGTTGCAGCGGGAGGCCCCTACGAGCAGTACTTC. Its protein product is CAWSVAAGGPYEQYF.

There are many counts of this clonotype. The chain carries TRBV4-1 and TRBJ2-2; D possibly corresponds to TRBD1 (5 bases). Trimming removed 2 bases from V and 1 base from J, with 5 bases in between. Germline values: CDR1 MGHRA, CDR2 YSYEKL. CDR3 length: 14 residues. The CDR3 sequence: CASSQTGNTGELFF. In nucleotides, the CDR3 is TGCGCCAGCAGCCAAACAGGGAACACCGGGGAGCTGTTTTTT.

Regarding this clonotype: This may stem from a read error, because a much larger clone lies one nucleotide away. Written as DNA, the CDR3 is TGTGCCAGCACCACGGCCGCCCAAGAGACCCAGTACTTC. It translates to CASTTAAQETQYF. The chain recombines TRBV7-9 with TRBJ2-5; unclear D gene. This CDR3 comprises 13 residues. Deletions cut 7 bases from V and 1 base from J, with 10 bases between. Germline CDR1 is SEHNR and CDR2 is FQNEAQ (reference sequence).

The CDR3: CASSMGQGGIEQYF. DNA for the CDR3: TGTGCCAGTAGTATGGGACAGGGGGGAATCGAGCAGTACTTC. The J gene is TRBJ2-7, the V gene TRBV19, with TRBD1 matching 11 bases. Germline V gives CDR1 LNHDA, CDR2 SQIVND (reference sequence). V lost 3 bases, J lost 6 bases, and 4 bases stayed unmatched. The CDR3 loop spans 14 amino acids.

The chain is built from TRBV6-6 and TRBJ2-7; possible D gene TRBD1, 6 bases. Germline V gives CDR1 MNHNY, CDR2 SVGAGI (reference sequence). The CDR3 consists of 17 residues. V was pared by 6 bases and J by 3 bases, with 24 bases between. CDR3 loop: CASRRNAGVTNFYEQYF. In DNA, the CDR3 is TGTGCCAGCAGACGAAATGCAGGGGTCACGAATTTCTACGAGCAGTACTTC.

In the case of this clonotype: A much larger clone sits a single nucleotide away, making a read error possible. This chain joins TRBV24-1 and TRBJ1-2; D gene uncertain. CDR1 is KGHDR, CDR2 SFDVKD, per germline. CDR3 length equals 13 residues. CDR3 in amino acids: CATSDYQNYGCTF. The CDR3 nucleotides read TGTGCCACCAGTGATTACCAGAATTATGGCTGCACCTTC.

J is TRBJ2-5 and V is TRBV6-2 or TRBV6-3; D is undetermined. Germline V gene sequence: CDR1 MNHEY, CDR2 SVGEGT. This CDR3 region has 13 residues. V gave up 11 bases and J gave up 0 bases, with 13 bases separating them. In DNA, the CDR3 is TGTGCCCGCACGGACCCGTACCAAGAGACCCAGTACTTC. This gives the protein CARTDPYQETQYF.

The V and J genes are TRBV27 and TRBJ2-6; TRBD1 agrees at 7 bases. The CDR3 has 16 amino acids. With 6 bases clipped from V and 0 bases from J, the junction kept 5 bases outside the gene matches. Germline V gene sequence: CDR1 MNHEY, CDR2 SMNVEV (reference sequence). CDR3 sequence reads: CASRGGLGSGANVLTF. Written as DNA, the CDR3 is TGTGCCAGCAGAGGGGGCTTGGGCTCTGGGGCCAACGTCCTGACTTTC.